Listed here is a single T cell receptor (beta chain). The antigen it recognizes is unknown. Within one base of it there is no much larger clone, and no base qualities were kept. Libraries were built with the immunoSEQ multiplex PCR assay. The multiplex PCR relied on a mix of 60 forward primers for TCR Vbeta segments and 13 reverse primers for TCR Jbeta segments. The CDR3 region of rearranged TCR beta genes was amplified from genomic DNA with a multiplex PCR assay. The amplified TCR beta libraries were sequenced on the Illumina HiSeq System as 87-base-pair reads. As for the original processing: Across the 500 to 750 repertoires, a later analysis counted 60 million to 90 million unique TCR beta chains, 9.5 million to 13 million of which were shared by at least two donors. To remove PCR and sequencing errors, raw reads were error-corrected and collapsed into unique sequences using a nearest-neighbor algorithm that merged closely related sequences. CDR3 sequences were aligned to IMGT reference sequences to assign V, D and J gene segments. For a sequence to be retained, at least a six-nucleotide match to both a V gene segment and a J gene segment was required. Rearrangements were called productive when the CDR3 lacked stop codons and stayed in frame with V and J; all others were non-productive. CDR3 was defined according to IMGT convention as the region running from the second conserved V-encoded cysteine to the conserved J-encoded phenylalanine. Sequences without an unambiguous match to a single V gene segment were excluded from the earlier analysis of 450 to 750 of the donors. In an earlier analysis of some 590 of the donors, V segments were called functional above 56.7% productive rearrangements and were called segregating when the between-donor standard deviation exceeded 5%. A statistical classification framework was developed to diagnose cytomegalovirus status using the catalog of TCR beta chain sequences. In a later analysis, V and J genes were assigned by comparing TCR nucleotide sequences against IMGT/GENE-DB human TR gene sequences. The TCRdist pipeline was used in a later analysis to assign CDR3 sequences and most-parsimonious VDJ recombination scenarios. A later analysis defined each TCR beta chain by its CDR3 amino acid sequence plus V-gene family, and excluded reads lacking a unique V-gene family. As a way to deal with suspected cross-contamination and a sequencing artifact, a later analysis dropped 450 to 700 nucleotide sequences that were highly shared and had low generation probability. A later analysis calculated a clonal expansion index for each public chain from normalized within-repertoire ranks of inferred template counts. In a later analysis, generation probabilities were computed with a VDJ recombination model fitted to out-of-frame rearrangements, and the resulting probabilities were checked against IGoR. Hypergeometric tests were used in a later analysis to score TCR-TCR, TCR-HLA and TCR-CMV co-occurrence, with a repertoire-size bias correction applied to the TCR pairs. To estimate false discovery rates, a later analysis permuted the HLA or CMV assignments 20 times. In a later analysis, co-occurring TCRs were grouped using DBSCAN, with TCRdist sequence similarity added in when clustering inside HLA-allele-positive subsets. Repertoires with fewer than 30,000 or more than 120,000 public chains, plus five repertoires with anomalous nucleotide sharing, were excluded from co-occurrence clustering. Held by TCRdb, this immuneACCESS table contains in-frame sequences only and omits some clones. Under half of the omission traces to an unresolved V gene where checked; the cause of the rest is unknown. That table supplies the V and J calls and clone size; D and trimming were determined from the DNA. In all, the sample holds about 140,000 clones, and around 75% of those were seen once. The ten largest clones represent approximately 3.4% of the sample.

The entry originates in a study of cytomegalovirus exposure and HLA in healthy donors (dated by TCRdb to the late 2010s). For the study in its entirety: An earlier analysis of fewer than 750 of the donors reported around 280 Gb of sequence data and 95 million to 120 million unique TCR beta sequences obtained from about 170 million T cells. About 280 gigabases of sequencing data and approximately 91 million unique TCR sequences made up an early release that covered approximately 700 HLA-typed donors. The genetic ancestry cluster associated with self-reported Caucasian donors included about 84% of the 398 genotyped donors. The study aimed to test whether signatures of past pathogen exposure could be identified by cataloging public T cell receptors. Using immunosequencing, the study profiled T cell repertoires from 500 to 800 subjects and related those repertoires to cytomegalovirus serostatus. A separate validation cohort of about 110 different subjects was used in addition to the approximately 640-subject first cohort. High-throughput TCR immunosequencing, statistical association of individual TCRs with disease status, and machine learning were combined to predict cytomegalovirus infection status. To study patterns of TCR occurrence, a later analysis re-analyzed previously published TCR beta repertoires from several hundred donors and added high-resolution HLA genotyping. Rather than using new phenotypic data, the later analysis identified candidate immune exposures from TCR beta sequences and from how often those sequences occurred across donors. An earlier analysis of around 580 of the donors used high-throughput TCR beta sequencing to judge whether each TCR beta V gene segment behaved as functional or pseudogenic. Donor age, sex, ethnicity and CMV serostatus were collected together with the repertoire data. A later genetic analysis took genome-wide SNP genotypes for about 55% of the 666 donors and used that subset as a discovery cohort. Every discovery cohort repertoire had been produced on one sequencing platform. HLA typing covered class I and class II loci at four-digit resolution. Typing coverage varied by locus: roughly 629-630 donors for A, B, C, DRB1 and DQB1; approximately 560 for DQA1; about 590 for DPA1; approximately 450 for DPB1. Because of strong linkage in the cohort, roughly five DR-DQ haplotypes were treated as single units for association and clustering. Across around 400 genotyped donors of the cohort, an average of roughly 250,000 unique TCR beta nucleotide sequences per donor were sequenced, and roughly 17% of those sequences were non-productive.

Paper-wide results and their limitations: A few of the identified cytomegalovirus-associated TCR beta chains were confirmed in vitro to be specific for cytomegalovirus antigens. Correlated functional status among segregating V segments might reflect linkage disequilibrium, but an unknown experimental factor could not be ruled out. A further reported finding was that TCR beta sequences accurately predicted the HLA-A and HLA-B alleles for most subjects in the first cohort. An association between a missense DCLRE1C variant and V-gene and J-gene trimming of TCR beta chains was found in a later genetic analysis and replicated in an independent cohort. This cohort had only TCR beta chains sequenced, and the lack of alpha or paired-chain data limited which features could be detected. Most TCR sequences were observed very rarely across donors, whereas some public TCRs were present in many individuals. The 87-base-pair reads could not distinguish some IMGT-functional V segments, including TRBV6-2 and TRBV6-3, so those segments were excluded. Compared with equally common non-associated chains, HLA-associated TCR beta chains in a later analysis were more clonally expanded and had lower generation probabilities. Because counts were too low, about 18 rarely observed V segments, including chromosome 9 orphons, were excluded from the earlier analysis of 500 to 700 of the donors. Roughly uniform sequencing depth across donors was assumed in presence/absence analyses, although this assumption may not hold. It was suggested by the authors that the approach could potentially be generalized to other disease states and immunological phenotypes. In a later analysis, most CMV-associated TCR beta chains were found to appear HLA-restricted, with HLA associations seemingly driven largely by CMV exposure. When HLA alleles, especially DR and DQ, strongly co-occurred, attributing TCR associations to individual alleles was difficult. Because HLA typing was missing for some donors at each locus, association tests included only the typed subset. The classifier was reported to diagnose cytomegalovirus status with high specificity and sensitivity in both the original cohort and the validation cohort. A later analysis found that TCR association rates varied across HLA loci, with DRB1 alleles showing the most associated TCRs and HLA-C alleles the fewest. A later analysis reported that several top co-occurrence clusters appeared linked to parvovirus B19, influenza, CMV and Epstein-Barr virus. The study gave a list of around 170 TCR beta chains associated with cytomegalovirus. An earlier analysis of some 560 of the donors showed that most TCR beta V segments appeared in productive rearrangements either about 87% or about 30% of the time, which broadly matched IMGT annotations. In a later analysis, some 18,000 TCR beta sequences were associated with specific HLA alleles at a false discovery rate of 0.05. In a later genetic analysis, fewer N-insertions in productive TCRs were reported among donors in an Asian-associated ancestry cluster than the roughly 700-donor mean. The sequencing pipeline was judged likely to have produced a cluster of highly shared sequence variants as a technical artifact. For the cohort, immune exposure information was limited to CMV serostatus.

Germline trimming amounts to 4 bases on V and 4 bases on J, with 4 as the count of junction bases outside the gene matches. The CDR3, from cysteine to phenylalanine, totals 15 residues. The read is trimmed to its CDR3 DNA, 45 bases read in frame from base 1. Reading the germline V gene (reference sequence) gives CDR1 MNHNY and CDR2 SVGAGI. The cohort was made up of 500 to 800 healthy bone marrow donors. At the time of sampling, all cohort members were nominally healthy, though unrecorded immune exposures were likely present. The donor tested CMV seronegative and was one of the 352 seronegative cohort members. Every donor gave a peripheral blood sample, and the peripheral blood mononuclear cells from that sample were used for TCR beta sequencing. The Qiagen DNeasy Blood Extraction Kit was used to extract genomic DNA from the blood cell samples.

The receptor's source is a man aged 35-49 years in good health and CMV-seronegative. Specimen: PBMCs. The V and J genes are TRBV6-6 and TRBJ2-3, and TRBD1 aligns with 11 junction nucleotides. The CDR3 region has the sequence CASSSRDRGADTQYF. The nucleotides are TGTGCCAGCAGTTCTCGGGACAGGGGGGCAGATACGCAGTATTTT.